This TCR beta chain was identified during a study of blood T cells in healthy people across ages. Whole-study findings and limits: Naive T cell percentage strongly correlated with TCR beta diversity.

The second PCR ran about 6 to 11 cycles with a sample-barcoded 5' primer and J-beta primers. Every molecule of cDNA carried a tag from a template-switch adaptor with 12 random nucleotides. TCRdb independently ran MiXCR on the 5' RACE reads; one entry per CDR3 protein. The data show approximately 900,000 distinct CDR3 sequences, with roughly 52% seen just once and roughly an eighth held by the top ten. On this clonotype itself: Its matching antigen is unknown.

V gave up 5 bases and J gave up 7 bases; unmatched junction bases: 8. The CDR3 is made up of 14 amino acids. The clonotype originates from a young man in good health. Sequences were obtained from blood. The chain combines TRBV12-3 or TRBV12-4 with TRBJ2-1; 7 bases match TRBD2. In nucleotides, the CDR3 is TGTGCCAGCAGTCCGCGGGGGTGGGGGAATGAGCAGTTCTTC. Protein sequence: CASSPRGWGNEQFF.